The next 27 T cell receptor beta chains were all read from a single sample in a study of blood T cell repertoires in COVID-19. Using immunoSEQ multiplex PCR, the repertoire was profiled, and TCRdb retains in-frame clones only, with some absent. This repertoire shows 150,000 to 200,000 clones, around three quarters found once; its top ten account for approximately 15%. Input material: peripheral blood. The source of these receptors is a man between 60 and 75 years old with active or convalescent COVID-19.

This chain joins TRBV19 and TRBJ2-5; D might be TRBD1 (5 bases). The V and J ends lost 8 bases and 5 bases respectively, with 12 bases between them. There are 12 residues in the CDR3. CDR1 LNHDA and CDR2 SQIVND come from the germline V gene (reference sequence). The CDR3 DNA is TGTGCCAGTTCCAGGGTAGGGGAGACCCAGTACTTC. Translated: CASSRVGETQYF.

The rearrangement links TRBV30 to TRBJ2-7; D may be TRBD2 (6 bases). The germline V and J ends were trimmed by 4 bases and 5 bases, with 12 bases remaining between them. Germline V lookup: CDR1 GTSNPN, CDR2 SVGIG (reference sequence). CDR3 length equals 12 residues. The CDR3 DNA reads as TGTGCCTGGAACGTCAGGGAGGACGAGCAGTACTTC. This codes for CAWNVREDEQYF.

The chain links TRBV7-8 to TRBJ2-3; TRBD2 is a possible D gene (6 bases). Germline V gene sequence: CDR1 SGHVS, CDR2 FQNEAQ. The length of the CDR3 is 14 residues. The ends were cut back, 5 bases at V and 4 bases at J, with 13 bases in the middle. DNA for the CDR3: TGTGCCAGCAGCCCCCGGGGGACCGCAGATACGCAGTATTTT. It specifies CASSPRGTADTQYF.

The chain is built from TRBV7-9 and TRBJ2-3; the D gene is possibly TRBD2 (5 bases). CDR1 and CDR2 (germline): SEHNR, FQNEAQ (reference sequence). Trimming cost V 5 bases and J 2 bases, with 17 bases left between them. The CDR3 runs 16 residues. The DNA of the CDR3 is TGTGCCAGCAGCCTGTCGACACCGAGGGACACAGATACGCAGTATTTT. This sequence encodes CASSLSTPRDTDTQYF.

This clone was seen only a few times. V is TRBV18 and J is TRBJ2-5; 7 nucleotides match TRBD2. CDR1 and CDR2 (germline): KGHSH, LQKENI. There are 15 residues in the CDR3. J lost 1 base, V lost 6 bases, and 8 bases had no gene match. CDR3 DNA: TGTGCCAGCTCCTCAGCGGGGCAGGTCCAAGAGACCCAGTACTTC. Encoded protein: CASSSAGQVQETQYF.

This clone was detected ten times or more. The V and J genes are TRBV7-6 and TRBJ2-1; 12 bases align to TRBD1. The ends lost 4 bases at V and 6 bases at J; junction bases unmatched: 4. There are 15 residues in the CDR3. Per the germline V gene, CDR1 is SGHVS and CDR2 is FNYEAQ. The CDR3 spells CASSSGTGGLNEQFF. The CDR3 nucleotides read TGTGCCAGCAGCTCCGGGACAGGGGGCCTCAATGAGCAGTTCTTC.

The chain uses TRBV5-8 and TRBJ1-5; the match to TRBD1 covers 7 bases. V lost 0 bases and J lost 7; bases outside the gene matches: 7. This CDR3 contains 15 residues. The germline V gene encodes CDR1 SGHTS and CDR2 YDEGEE. The CDR3 is CASSLGGGAGQPQHF. The CDR3 DNA reads TGTGCCAGCAGCTTGGGAGGGGGCGCGGGACAGCCCCAGCATTTT.

V is TRBV7-8 and J is TRBJ1-3; D not certain. The CDR3 spans 15 residues. Trimming took off 1 base at V and 7 bases at J, with 14 bases between the two ends. Germline V CDR1 and CDR2: SGHVS, FQNEAQ. The CDR3 sequence: CASSLETHVGNTIYF. The CDR3 bases are TGTGCCAGCAGCTTAGAAACCCATGTCGGTAACACCATATATTTT.

The genes are TRBV30 and TRBJ1-1, with D unresolved. CDR1 and CDR2 (germline): GTSNPN, SVGIG (reference sequence). CDR3 size: 12 residues. Trimming cost V 2 bases and J 1 base, with 5 bases left between them. The CDR3 DNA reads TGTGCCTGGAGTCGCGAGAACACTGAAGCTTTCTTT. The encoded protein is CAWSRENTEAFF. Full variable domain (missing parts from reference TRBV30 and TRBJ1-1): SQTIHQWPATLVQPVGSPLSLECTVEGTSNPNLYWYRQAAGRGLQLLFYSVGIGQISSEVPQNLSASRPQDRQFILSSKKLLLSDSGFYLCAWSRENTEAFFGQGTRLTVV.

The chain combines TRBV7-9 with TRBJ1-1; no clear D. Germline V CDR1 and CDR2: SEHNR, FQNEAQ (reference sequence). CDR3 length: 11 amino acids. The ends were cut back, 8 bases at V and 1 base at J, with 5 bases in the middle. CDR3 sequence (DNA): TGTGCCAGCGCGGGGAACACTGAAGCTTTCTTT. It codes for CASAGNTEAFF.

This clone was detected only once. The chain links TRBV25-1 to TRBJ2-3, with a tentative D call TRBD2 (6 bases). The CDR3 length is 14 residues. The V end was cut by 5 bases, the J end by 2 bases, with 11 bases between. Looked up from germline, CDR1 is MGHDK and CDR2 is SYGVNS. The chain's CDR3 is CASSQWTNTDTQYF. CDR3 in DNA: TGTGCCAGCAGTCAATGGACTAACACAGATACGCAGTATTTT.

The CDR3 bases are TGTGCCGCCCACACCAGGGGGCACGGCTACACCTTC. It yields the protein CAAHTRGHGYTF. The chain employs TRBV10-3 and TRBJ1-2; 8 positions match TRBD1. Germline lookup yields CDR1 ENHRY and CDR2 SYGVKD. CDR3 size: 12 residues. Trimming cost V 11 bases and J 8 bases; bases outside gene matches: 10.

The chain uses TRBV27 and TRBJ1-1; the match to TRBD1 covers 8 bases. Per germline, CDR1 MNHEY and CDR2 SMNVEV (reference sequence). CDR3 size: 13 residues. J was trimmed by 11 bases and V by 4 bases; bases with no gene match: 9. The CDR3 sequence is CASSSSGTGWAFF. The CDR3, as DNA: TGTGCCAGCAGTTCTTCCGGGACAGGCTGGGCTTTCTTT.

The V gene is TRBV7-2, the J gene TRBJ2-7; TRBD2 matches 10 bases. The CDR3 length is 14 residues. Trimming at V came to 3 bases and at J to 4 bases, leaving 3 bases not matched to a gene. Germline V gene lookup returns CDR1 SGHTA and CDR2 FQGNSA. The CDR3 coding sequence is TGTGCCAGCAGCTTCGCTAGCGGGAGTTACGAGCAGTACTTC. Translation: CASSFASGSYEQYF. The whole variable domain, filled in from reference TRBV7-2 and TRBJ2-7, reads GAGVSQSPSNKVTEKGKDVELRCDPISGHTALYWYRQSLGQGLEFLIYFQGNSAPDKSGLPSDRFSAERTGGSVSTLTIQRTQQEDSAVYLCASSFASGSYEQYFGPGTRLTVT.

The V and J genes are TRBV27 and TRBJ2-4; D perhaps matches TRBD2 (5 bases). V lost 6 bases, J lost 2 bases, and 8 bases lay in between. The CDR3 is 13 amino acids. Per the germline V gene, CDR1 is MNHEY and CDR2 is SMNVEV (reference sequence). The CDR3 DNA is TGTGCCAGCAGATCCGGGACCAAAAACATTCAGTACTTC. Protein sequence: CASRSGTKNIQYF.

A few counts support this clone. The chain couples TRBV29-1 to TRBJ1-1; 8 bases map to TRBD1. The CDR3 runs 13 residues. V trimming: 6 bases; J trimming: 4 bases; junction bases outside the gene matches: 7. Germline V gives CDR1 SQVTM, CDR2 ANQGSEA. As DNA, the CDR3 is TGCAGCGTGTCACTGGGACAGGCCACTGAAGCTTTCTTT. This translates into CSVSLGQATEAFF.

The chain recombines TRBV7-2 with TRBJ2-7; possibly TRBD1 for D (5 bases). V lost 5 bases and J 3 bases, leaving 14 bases between the germline ends. Germline V CDR1 and CDR2: SGHTA, FQGNSA. The CDR3 consists of 14 residues. DNA for the CDR3: TGTGCCAGCAGCACCCAGGGCGGCGGCTACGAGCAGTACTTC. It specifies CASSTQGGGYEQYF. Complete variable domain (other parts from reference TRBV7-2 and TRBJ2-7): GAGVSQSPSNKVTEKGKDVELRCDPISGHTALYWYRQSLGQGLEFLIYFQGNSAPDKSGLPSDRFSAERTGGSVSTLTIQRTQQEDSAVYLCASSTQGGGYEQYFGPGTRLTVT.

V is TRBV7-2 and J is TRBJ2-2; D is uncertain. Trimming left V 6 bases short and J 5 bases short, with 10 bases between. The CDR3 length is 13 residues. Germline V lookup: CDR1 SGHTA, CDR2 FQGNSA. The DNA for the CDR3 is TGTGCCAGCAGTAAAAAGAGGACCGGGGAGCTGTTTTTT. Encoded protein: CASSKKRTGELFF.

The chain links TRBV12-5 to TRBJ1-5, with unresolved D. CDR1 and CDR2 (germline): LGHNT, FRNRAP. Trimming removed 6 bases from V and 11 bases from J, with 17 bases in between. This CDR3 has 13 amino acids. In DNA, the CDR3 is TGTGCTAGTGGCCCCGCTACAGATTCAGCCCAGCATTTT. Protein: CASGPATDSAQHF.

The V call is TRBV5-1, the J call TRBJ2-2; no reliable D call. There are 15 residues in the CDR3. V lost 0 bases to trimming and J lost 2 bases, with 8 bases between them. The V gene's germline CDR1 is SGHRS and CDR2 YFSETQ. CDR3 loop: CASSLAQRNTGELFF. The CDR3, as DNA: TGCGCCAGCAGCTTGGCCCAGCGAAACACCGGGGAGCTGTTTTTT.

The chain employs TRBV2 and TRBJ1-5; D not resolved. The CDR3 covers 14 residues. Germline loops: CDR1 SNHLY, CDR2 FYNNEI. Trimming left V 3 bases short and J 4 bases short, with 10 bases between. The DNA of the CDR3 is TGTGCCAGCAGTGATCAACGGTTAAATCAGCCCCAGCATTTT. Protein product: CASSDQRLNQPQHF.

This chain joins TRBV5-4 and TRBJ2-1, with TRBD1 as a possible D gene (5 bases). The CDR3 is 15 residues long. Germline V gives CDR1 SGHNT, CDR2 YYREEE (reference sequence). The V and J ends lost 4 bases and 0 bases respectively, with 11 bases between them. The CDR3 sequence is CASSPDRGSYNEQFF. In nucleotides, the CDR3 is TGTGCCAGCAGCCCGGATAGGGGCTCCTACAATGAGCAGTTCTTC.

This clone appeared once. This rearrangement joins TRBV2 to TRBJ1-4, with a tentative D call TRBD1 (6 bases). Germline V gene lookup returns CDR1 SNHLY and CDR2 FYNNEI. The CDR3 loop spans 15 amino acids. V gave up 5 bases and J gave up 5 bases, with 15 bases separating them. DNA of the CDR3: TGTGCCAGCAGTCGCGGACAGCGAAGGAATGAAAAACTGTTTTTT. It is translated as CASSRGQRRNEKLFF.

This chain joins TRBV6-5 and TRBJ1-1; TRBD1 agrees at 8 bases. J gave up 3 bases and V 6 bases, and 3 bases lay outside the gene matches. Germline V gene sequence: CDR1 MNHEY, CDR2 SVGAGI. The CDR3 is made up of 13 amino acids. The CDR3 region has the DNA TGTGCCAGCAGGGCGACAGGGGACACTGAAGCTTTCTTT. Protein product: CASRATGDTEAFF.

The CDR3 nucleotides are TGTGCCAGCAGGATAGGACAGGGAGGCTACGAGCAGTACTTC. Residues: CASRIGQGGYEQYF. The chain recombines TRBV28 with TRBJ2-7, with 8 bases matching TRBD1. The CDR3 totals 14 residues. V gave up 6 bases and J gave up 3 bases; unmatched junction bases: 7. CDR1 and CDR2 from the germline V gene are MDHEN and SYDVKM.

This sequence joins TRBV3-1 (or the pseudogene TRBV3-2) and TRBJ2-1, with 9 bases that match TRBD2. CDR1 LGHDT and CDR2 YNNKEL come from the germline V gene (reference sequence). This CDR3 comprises 17 residues. Losses at the gene ends were 1 base for V and 0 bases for J; bases not matched to a gene: 4. The CDR3 nucleotides are TGTGCCAGCAGCCAAGGAGCTAGCGGGACCTCCTACAATGAGCAGTTCTTC. It specifies CASSQGASGTSYNEQFF.

V and J are TRBV6-5 and TRBJ2-7; 9 nucleotides agree with TRBD2. This CDR3 region has 12 residues. The germline gives CDR1 MNHEY, CDR2 SVGAGI. J was trimmed by 3 bases and V by 11 bases; bases with no gene match: 5. The CDR3 here is CAGRGGDYEQYF. Here the CDR3 DNA reads TGTGCCGGTCGCGGGGGGGACTACGAGCAGTACTTC.